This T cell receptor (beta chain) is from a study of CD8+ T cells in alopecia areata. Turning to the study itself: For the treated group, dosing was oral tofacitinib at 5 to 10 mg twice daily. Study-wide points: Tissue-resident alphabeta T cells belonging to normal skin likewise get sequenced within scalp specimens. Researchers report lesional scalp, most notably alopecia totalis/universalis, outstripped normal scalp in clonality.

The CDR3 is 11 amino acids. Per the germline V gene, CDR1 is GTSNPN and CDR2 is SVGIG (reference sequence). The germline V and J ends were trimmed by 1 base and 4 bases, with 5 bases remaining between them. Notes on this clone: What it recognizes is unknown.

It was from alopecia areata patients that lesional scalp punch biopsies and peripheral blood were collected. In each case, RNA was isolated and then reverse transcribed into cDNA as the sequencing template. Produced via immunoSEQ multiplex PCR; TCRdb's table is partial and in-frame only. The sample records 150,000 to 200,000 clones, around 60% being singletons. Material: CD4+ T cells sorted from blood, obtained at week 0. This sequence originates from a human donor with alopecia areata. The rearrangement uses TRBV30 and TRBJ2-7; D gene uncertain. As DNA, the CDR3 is TGTGCCTGGAGTGGGCGATACGAGCAGTACTTC. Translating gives CAWSGRYEQYF.